The 5 T cell receptor beta chains in this list originate from one sample, sequenced in a study of TIL therapy for anti-PD-1-resistant metastatic lung cancer. The immunoSEQ assay was v3. Some clones are missing from TCRdb's copy, which holds only in-frame ones; the method was immunoSEQ multiplex PCR. Among 9,000 to 15,000 clones, about 80% were seen once, and the ten largest hold around 10%. Time point noted: pre-treatment sample, taken before nivolumab and TIL therapy. Sequencing used blood, obtained at baseline. The receptors come from a person aged 25 to 85 with non-small cell lung cancer.

The chain employs TRBV19 and TRBJ1-2; the D is unclear. Deletions cut 4 bases from V and 7 bases from J, with 19 bases between. The CDR3 totals 15 residues. Germline lookup yields CDR1 LNHDA and CDR2 SQIVND (reference sequence). The CDR3 DNA reads TGTGCCAGTAGTAAGGAAGAAAACAGCCTGGGTGGCTACACCTTC. It is translated as CASSKEENSLGGYTF.

The chain carries TRBV29-1 and TRBJ2-7; D gene ambiguous. Trimming pared 6 bases from V and 2 bases from J, leaving 14 bases between. CDR1 and CDR2 from the germline V gene are SQVTM and ANQGSEA. This CDR3 region has 13 residues. The CDR3 nucleotides read TGCAGCGTGATATCTCCAGGAACCTACGAGCAGTACTTC. Translated: CSVISPGTYEQYF.

The rearrangement links TRBV6-1 to TRBJ1-3; D not resolved. Germline assignment: CDR1 MNHNS and CDR2 SASEGT. The CDR3 loop spans 12 amino acids. The ends were cut back, 8 bases at V and 2 bases at J, with 7 bases in the middle. This chain's CDR3 is CASQSPGNTIYF. In DNA, the CDR3 is TGTGCCAGCCAGAGTCCTGGAAACACCATATATTTT.

The genes are TRBV10-3 and TRBJ1-1, with 7 bases aligning to TRBD1. V lost 0 bases, J lost 6 bases, and 7 bases stayed unmatched. CDR3 length: 15 residues. Germline V lookup: CDR1 ENHRY, CDR2 SYGVKD. The CDR3 loop reads CAISESLQGKPEAFF. The DNA of the CDR3 is TGTGCCATCAGTGAGTCATTACAGGGGAAGCCTGAAGCTTTCTTT.

This chain joins TRBV7-9 and TRBJ1-3; D is unresolved. V lost 1 base and J 4 bases, leaving 11 bases between the germline ends. The germline CDR1 and CDR2 sequences are SEHNR and FQNEAQ (reference sequence). This CDR3 region has 15 residues. In DNA, the CDR3 is TGTGCCAGCAGCTTAGTTCTGGGGTCCGGAAACACCATATATTTT. Protein product: CASSLVLGSGNTIYF.